The T cell receptor (beta chain) under discussion was sequenced for a study of response to subunit inactivated influenza vaccine. TCRdb redid the calling of the RT-PCR reads with MiXCR, one entry per CDR3 protein. The sample lists about 570,000 distinct CDR3 sequences; 10% to 12% were seen once. Germline V gene sequence: CDR1 LNHNV, CDR2 YYDKDF (reference sequence). The CDR3 is made up of 12 amino acids. V lost 0 bases and J lost 13, with 10 bases in between. These data were also filed under a second study, of T cells expressing NK-cell markers. From that paper: TCR beta cDNA was generated via 5'RACE template switching incorporating UMIs. In sorted CD3+CD56+NKG2C+, CD3+CD56+NKG2C- and CD3+CD56-NKG2C+ T cells, TCR beta repertoires were obtained. The share of CD8+ T cells held by dominant NKG2C+ clonotypes was about 1.0-7.5% in about six donors. For a few donors, these clonotypes were likewise the leading ones in the CD3+CD56-NKG2C+ fraction.

The sample was PBMCs from blood, taken on the day of vaccination. This TCR was recovered from a middle-aged man who received an inactivated influenza vaccine. The J gene is TRBJ2-1, the V gene TRBV15; D is uncertain. This CDR3 is CATSRDRATQFF. The CDR3 bases are TGTGCCACCAGCAGAGACCGGGCCACTCAGTTCTTC.